The rows below give T cell receptor beta chains drawn from one sample of a study of blood T cell repertoires in COVID-19. The table came from immunoSEQ multiplex PCR; TCRdb's copy has only in-frame clones and leaves some out. The table includes over 250,000 clones, over 80% detected once. Input material: peripheral blood. The receptor source for this set is a woman aged 40-49 years who had recovered from COVID-19. The CDR3 runs from the conserved cysteine through the conserved F or W. The D gene is left open where the match is weak. Expanded clones are given a class, and other clones once, few, many or no size at all.

.	TRBV5-1	TRBD1	TRBJ1-1	CASRRDRGEAFF	TGCGCCAGCAGGCGGGACAGAGGGGAAGCTTTCTTT
.	TRBV19	.	TRBJ2-1	CASSIGPYNEQFF	TGTGCCAGTAGTATAGGGCCGTACAATGAGCAGTTCTTC
.	TRBV5-8	TRBD1	TRBJ1-2	CASSFGTGGGGYTF	TGTGCCAGCAGCTTTGGGACAGGGGGCGGTGGCTACACCTTC
.	TRBV10-1	.	TRBJ2-5	CASSDETVQETQYF	TGCGCCAGCAGTGACGAGACAGTCCAAGAGACCCAGTACTTC
.	TRBV10-3	TRBD1	TRBJ2-7	CAIGPTGTGRGEQYF	TGTGCCATCGGCCCCACCGGGACAGGGAGAGGCGAGCAGTACTTC
.	TRBV7-9	TRBD1	TRBJ1-1	CASSSNDRGLGEAFF	TGTGCCAGCAGCTCAAACGACAGGGGCCTAGGTGAAGCTTTCTTT
.	TRBV4-1	TRBD1	TRBJ1-1	CASSQADRVYTEAFF	TGCGCCAGCAGCCAAGCAGACAGGGTTTACACTGAAGCTTTCTTT
.	TRBV5-1	.	TRBJ1-2	CASSSDPGGGYTF	TGCGCCAGCAGCTCGGACCCAGGAGGTGGCTACACCTTC
.	TRBV10-1	TRBD2	TRBJ2-1	CASSQFAGGTVNEQFF	TGCGCCAGCAGCCAATTCGCGGGGGGTACCGTCAATGAGCAGTTCTTC
.	TRBV7-2	TRBD1	TRBJ1-4	CASSLVRGTDEKLFF	TGTGCCAGCAGCTTAGTGAGGGGGACAGACGAAAAACTGTTTTTT
.	TRBV2	TRBD1	TRBJ1-3	CASTDRASGNTIYF	TGTGCCAGCACTGACAGGGCCTCTGGAAACACCATATATTTT
.	TRBV5-1	TRBD1	TRBJ1-1	CASSLRQGSEAFF	TGCGCCAGCAGCTTGCGACAGGGCTCTGAAGCTTTCTTT
.	TRBV19	.	TRBJ1-5	CASSISGWSSNQPQHF	TGTGCCAGTAGTATAAGCGGTTGGAGTAGCAATCAGCCCCAGCATTTT
.	TRBV18	.	TRBJ2-5	CASSPGLAQETQYF	TGTGCCAGCTCACCAGGACTCGCCCAAGAGACCCAGTACTTC
.	TRBV6-2/TRBV6-3	.	TRBJ1-2	CASSPGHVYGYTF	TGTGCCAGCAGCCCCGGACATGTTTATGGCTACACCTTC
.	TRBV12-5	.	TRBJ1-5	CASGLFNRVRDQPQHF	TGTGCTAGTGGTTTGTTCAACAGGGTAAGGGATCAGCCCCAGCATTTT
once	TRBV19	TRBD1	TRBJ2-5	CASSIRTGRETQYF	TGTGCCAGTAGTATACGGACAGGGCGGGAGACCCAGTACTTC
.	TRBV10-3	.	TRBJ1-6	CAISESGEERNSPLHF	TGTGCCATCAGTGAGTCCGGGGAGGAAAGGAATTCACCCCTCCACTTT
few	TRBV29-1	TRBD1	TRBJ1-3	CSVYGQGFDTIYF	TGCAGCGTTTATGGACAGGGTTTCGACACCATATATTTT
.	TRBV5-5	.	TRBJ2-1	CASSYSRHNEQFF	TGTGCCAGCAGCTACTCGCGCCACAATGAGCAGTTCTTC
.	TRBV18	.	TRBJ1-3	CASSGKAQGLSGNTIYF	TGTGCCAGCTCCGGAAAAGCGCAGGGCCTCTCTGGAAACACCATATATTTT
.	TRBV6-2/TRBV6-3	.	TRBJ2-5	CASSSRRGETQYF	TGTGCCAGCAGTTCCCGGAGGGGAGAGACCCAGTACTTC
.	TRBV11-2	TRBD2	TRBJ2-5	CASSSPLAGGPSETQYF	TGTGCCAGCAGCTCCCCTTTGGCGGGGGGGCCCTCAGAGACCCAGTACTTC
.	TRBV7-2	.	TRBJ1-2	CASSLSSLSGVHGYTF	TGTGCCAGCAGCTTAAGTTCTCTCTCGGGGGTACATGGCTACACCTTC